The sequence of this T cell receptor beta chain was determined in a study of T cells in localized non-small cell lung cancer. In the case of this clone: Its antigen is unknown.

Study-wide results and limits: Heterogeneity is still possible, as just one tumor region was sequenced.

Produced via immunoSEQ multiplex PCR; TCRdb's table is partial and in-frame only. The sample contains about 79,000 clones, 85% to 90% of which appear only once. The CDR3 loop spans 18 amino acids. V gave up 2 bases and J gave up 10 bases; unmatched junction bases: 19. Germline CDR1 reads MNHNS; CDR2 reads SASEGT. The input for sequencing was peripheral blood, taken before any cancer treatment. The clonotype comes from a woman between 35 and 75 years old with stage I squamous cell lung carcinoma. The rearrangement uses TRBV6-1 and TRBJ1-1; 10 bases align to TRBD1. The CDR3 DNA reads as TGTGCCAGCAGTGAATTGTCCGAACGGGACAGGGGCTTAAGGGGAGCTTTCTTT. This encodes CASSELSERDRGLRGAFF.